This T cell receptor beta chain derives from a study of shared clonotypes between healthy human individuals. From germline, CDR1 is SNHLY and CDR2 FYNNEI. This CDR3 region has 12 residues. Cells designated naive CD8 were CD45RO-negative and were positively selected for CCR7, with terminally differentiated effector memory CD45RA+ cells excluded. Genomic DNA of every subset was divided equally among multiple immunoSEQ plates. The method was immunoSEQ multiplex PCR; TCRdb's version includes in-frame clones alone and lacks a portion of them. The sample holds around 650,000 clones, roughly 96% seen once. The chain links TRBV2 to TRBJ2-5; D remains ambiguous. Near its end, the DNA agrees better with TRBJ2-7, so the J call may be wrong. The sequencing input was naive CD8+ T cells sorted from blood. This clonotype originated in a woman aged 30 to 39 in good health. The CDR3 protein is CASMTRTYEQYF. The CDR3 coding sequence is TGTGCCAGCATGACCCGTACCTACGAGCAGTACTTC.